These 4 T cell receptor beta chains originate from one sample sequenced in a study of regulatory T cells in long-lasting Graves disease. The TCR beta library used iRepertoire HTBI primers with Arm-PCR amplification of CDR3. TCRdb analysed the multiplex PCR reads with MiXCR anew, one entry per CDR3 protein. Among about 660,000 distinct CDR3 sequences listed, 30% were seen once. Time point specified: persistent/refractory GD, antithyroid drugs over 5 years with positive TRAb. With RNA extracted from PBMCs as input, the TCR library was made. Sequencing used peripheral blood mononuclear cells (PBMCs), obtained when the disease was refractory, from a patient treated with antithyroid drugs. The receptors stem from a female donor with Graves disease.

This clonotype has only a few counts. This sequence joins TRBV12-3 or TRBV12-4 and TRBJ1-1; TRBD1 agrees at 8 bases. The CDR3 contains 15 residues. Trimming at V came to 3 bases and at J to 0 bases, leaving 3 bases not matched to a gene. CDR3 in amino acids: CASSLVDRVNTEAFF. The CDR3 coding sequence is TGTGCCAGCAGTTTGGTGGACAGGGTGAACACTGAAGCTTTCTTT.

J is TRBJ2-2 and V is TRBV7-9; D is unclear. Germline CDR1 SEHNR, CDR2 FQNEAQ (reference sequence). CDR3 length equals 13 residues. The V end was cut by 5 bases, the J end by 5 bases, with 9 bases between. Here the CDR3 reads CASSPTTTGELFF. The CDR3 DNA reads TGTGCCAGCAGCCCAACTACAACCGGGGAGCTGTTTTTT.

This clonotype was found a few times. The genes are TRBV6-1 and TRBJ1-1; D might be TRBD1 (5 bases). The CDR3 is made up of 13 amino acids. Trimming took off 7 bases at V and 7 bases at J, with 16 bases between the two ends. From germline, CDR1 is MNHNS and CDR2 SASEGT. CDR3 in amino acids: CASTYTPGNEAFF. The CDR3, as DNA: TGTGCCAGCACCTATACCCCAGGGAATGAAGCTTTCTTT.

A few counts support this clonotype. The V and J genes are TRBV12-3 or TRBV12-4 and TRBJ1-4; TRBD1 matches at 8 bases. This CDR3 is 17 amino acids long. Trimming cost V 6 bases and J 7 bases; bases outside gene matches: 16. The CDR3 DNA reads TGTGCCAGCAGCCTCGAAGGACAGGGTCCCTGGGGTGAAAAACTGTTTTTT. Translating it yields CASSLEGQGPWGEKLFF.